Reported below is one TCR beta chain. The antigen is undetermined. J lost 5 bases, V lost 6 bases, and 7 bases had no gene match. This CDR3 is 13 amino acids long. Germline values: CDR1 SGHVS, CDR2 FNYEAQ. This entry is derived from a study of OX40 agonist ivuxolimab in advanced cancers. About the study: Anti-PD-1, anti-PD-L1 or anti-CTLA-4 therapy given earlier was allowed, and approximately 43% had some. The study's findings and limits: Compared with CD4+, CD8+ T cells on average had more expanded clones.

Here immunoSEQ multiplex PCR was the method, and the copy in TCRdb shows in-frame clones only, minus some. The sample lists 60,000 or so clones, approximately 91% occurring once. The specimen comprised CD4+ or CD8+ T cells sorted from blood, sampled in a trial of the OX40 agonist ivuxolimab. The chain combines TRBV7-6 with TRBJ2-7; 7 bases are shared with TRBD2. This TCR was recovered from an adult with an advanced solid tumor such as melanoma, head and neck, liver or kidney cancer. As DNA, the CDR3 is TGTGCCAGCAGTGGGACTAAGATCAACGAGCAGTACTTC. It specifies CASSGTKINEQYF.